Following are 19 T cell receptor beta chains from one sample sequenced in a study of T cell repertoires in cytomegalovirus infection. These receptors' targets are unknown. TCRdb called the reads again in MiXCR, with one record for every CDR3 protein. The table includes some 800,000 distinct CDR3 sequences, approximately 32% detected once. The sequencing here drew on cultured CD8+ T cells from PBMCs, taken from culture after CMV antigen stimulation. Every receptor here comes from a human donor in good health (CMV status not recorded). Some clones in this sample may be carry-over from other donors' samples.

V usage is TRBV6-8 and J usage is TRBJ1-2; 9 bases agree with TRBD1. Germline assignment: CDR1 MNHGY and CDR2 SAAAGT. The CDR3 is 15 amino acids. Trimming at V came to 5 bases and at J to 4 bases, leaving 8 bases not matched to a gene. The CDR3 nucleotides read TGTGCCAGCAGTCCTCAGGACAGGGGAAGCTATGGCTACACCTTC. Translated: CASSPQDRGSYGYTF.

The V call is TRBV5-1, the J call TRBJ2-5, with a possible D match to TRBD2 (6 bases). The CDR3 sequence is 15 residues long. Trimming cost V 4 bases and J 5 bases, with 18 bases left between them. The V gene's germline CDR1 is SGHRS and CDR2 YFSETQ. The CDR3 loop reads CASSGTWGLGETQYF. The CDR3 DNA sequence: TGCGCCAGCAGCGGCACCTGGGGACTGGGGGAGACCCAGTACTTC. Drawing the rest from reference TRBV5-1 and TRBJ2-5, the complete variable domain is KAGVTQTPRYLIKTRGQQVTLSCSPISGHRSVSWYQQTPGQGLQFLFEYFSETQRNKGNFPGRFSGRQFSNSRSEMNVSTLELGDSALYLCASSGTWGLGETQYFGPGTRLLVL.

This clonotype was seen many times. The genes are TRBV25-1 and TRBJ2-7; D possibly uses TRBD1 or TRBD2 (5 bases each). V shed 4 bases and J shed 4 bases, with 11 bases lying between them. The germline V gene encodes CDR1 MGHDK and CDR2 SYGVNS. This CDR3 is 13 amino acids long. CDR3 loop: CASSGGYGYEQYF. The DNA of the CDR3 is TGTGCCAGCAGTGGGGGGTACGGGTACGAGCAGTACTTC.

This clonotype was counted a few times. The chain combines TRBV4-1 with TRBJ2-7, with unresolved D. The CDR3 length is 18 residues. Germline CDR1 reads MGHRA; CDR2 reads YSYEKL. V was shortened by 2 bases and J by 0 bases, with 20 bases between the two germline ends. CDR3 loop: CASSQRSASVPRSYEQYF. The CDR3 DNA reads TGCGCCAGCAGCCAAAGATCCGCATCAGTCCCCCGCTCCTACGAGCAGTACTTC.

This clonotype showed up just a few times. The V gene is TRBV7-6, the J gene TRBJ1-6; D gene unclear. V was trimmed by 0 bases and J by 10 bases, leaving 10 bases between them. This CDR3 region has 14 residues. Germline V CDR1 and CDR2: SGHVS, FNYEAQ. CDR3 DNA sequence: TGTGCCAGCAGCTTAGCAGGGAGCGACTCACCCCTCCACTTT. Its protein product is CASSLAGSDSPLHF.

The chain is built from TRBV19 and TRBJ2-1; TRBD1 might be the D (6 bases). This CDR3 region has 14 residues. Germline CDR1 and CDR2: LNHDA and SQIVND (reference sequence). The germline V and J ends were trimmed by 3 bases and 8 bases, with 14 bases remaining between them. CDR3 nucleotides: TGTGCCAGTAGTATCGGCACAGGGTTTTATGAGCAGTTCTTC. Its protein product is CASSIGTGFYEQFF.

The chain has TRBV6-2 or TRBV6-3 and TRBJ1-5; TRBD1 matches 9 bases. The CDR3 has 15 residues. Germline V gene sequence: CDR1 MNHEY, CDR2 SVGEGT. Trimming cost V 2 bases and J 5 bases; bases outside gene matches: 4. The CDR3 sequence is CASSYEDRGYQPQHF. The DNA of the CDR3 is TGTGCCAGCAGTTACGAGGACAGGGGATATCAGCCCCAGCATTTT.

This chain connects TRBV5-6 to TRBJ2-7, with D uncertain. Germline V gives CDR1 SGHDT, CDR2 YYEEEE. The CDR3 runs to 13 residues. V gave up 0 bases and J gave up 4 bases, with 8 bases separating them. The DNA for the CDR3 is TGTGCCAGCAGCTTGGACCGAGAATACGAGCAGTACGTC. Its protein is CASSLDREYEQYV.

The chain is built from TRBV10-3 and TRBJ2-7, with 7 positions matching TRBD2. Germline CDR1 is ENHRY and CDR2 is SYGVKD. The CDR3 is made up of 16 amino acids. V shed 2 bases, J shed 0 bases, and the junction held 7 bases outside the gene matches. CDR3 residues: CAISEKGPGGSYEQYF. CDR3 coding DNA: TGTGCCATCAGTGAGAAAGGTCCGGGAGGCTCCTACGAGCAGTACTTC.

This chain joins TRBV4-1 and TRBJ2-3; 13 positions match TRBD2. J gave up 2 bases and V 3 bases, and 5 bases lay outside the gene matches. CDR1 is MGHRA and CDR2 is YSYEKL in the germline V gene. The CDR3 spans 17 residues. CDR3 loop: CASSHGTSGTYTDTQYF. DNA of the CDR3: TGCGCCAGCAGCCACGGGACTAGCGGGACCTACACAGATACGCAGTATTTT.

The chain is built from TRBV20-1 and TRBJ1-1, with D maybe TRBD1 (6 bases). Germline CDR1 DFQATT, CDR2 SNEGSKA (reference sequence). The CDR3 runs to 12 residues. V was pared by 5 bases and J by 8 bases, with 15 bases between. The CDR3, as DNA: TGCAGTGCTTGGGGGGGCAGCATCGAAGCTTTCTTT. Translation: CSAWGGSIEAFF.

This chain links TRBV6-2 or TRBV6-3 with TRBJ1-1; D is perhaps TRBD1 (5 bases). The CDR3 runs to 16 residues. V was clipped by 5 bases and J by 5 bases, with 21 bases between them. Germline V gene data show CDR1 as MNHEY and CDR2 as SVGEGT. CDR3 in DNA: TGTGCCAGCAGTCCCCGGGACGGGTTAACGGTTACTGAAGCTTTCTTT. This encodes CASSPRDGLTVTEAFF.

This clonotype was detected many times. The rearrangement uses TRBV4-1 and TRBJ1-4, with TRBD1 identical over 7 bases. Germline trimming cut 6 bases from V and 6 bases from J; bases unmatched to any gene: 10. The CDR3 consists of 15 residues. In germline, CDR1 is MGHRA, CDR2 YSYEKL. Here the CDR3 reads CASSRQGQGDEKLFF. The CDR3 DNA is TGCGCCAGCAGTAGGCAGGGGCAGGGGGATGAAAAACTGTTTTTT.

There are a few counts of this clonotype. This CDR3 reads CASSYSGRREAFF. The CDR3 region has the DNA TGTGCCAGCAGTTACAGTGGGCGCCGAGAAGCTTTCTTT. The chain combines TRBV6-2 or TRBV6-3 with TRBJ1-1; D uncertain. The germline V and J ends were trimmed by 2 bases and 8 bases, with 12 bases remaining between them. The CDR3 has 13 residues. Per the germline V gene, CDR1 is MNHEY and CDR2 is SVGEGT.

This clonotype was found a few times. The V gene is TRBV7-6, the J gene TRBJ2-3; 7 bases map to TRBD1. Trimming at V came to 5 bases and at J to 4 bases, leaving 3 bases not matched to a gene. In germline, CDR1 is SGHVS, CDR2 FNYEAQ. The CDR3 loop spans 13 amino acids. The CDR3 nucleotides read TGTGCCAGCAGCGCGACAGGGTCAGATACGCAGTATTTT. It is translated as CASSATGSDTQYF.

The chain joins TRBV20-1 to TRBJ2-2; 8 bases align to TRBD1. With 6 bases clipped from V and 0 bases from J, the junction kept 6 bases outside the gene matches. Germline CDR1 reads DFQATT; CDR2 reads SNEGSKA (reference sequence). The CDR3 contains 15 residues. In nucleotides, the CDR3 is TGCAGTGCCCCTTACAGGGGGACGAACACCGGGGAGCTGTTTTTT. This translates into CSAPYRGTNTGELFF.

The CDR3: CASSSNRGGSQETQYF. In DNA, the CDR3 is TGTGCCAGCAGCTCGAATAGGGGAGGGTCCCAAGAGACCCAGTACTTC. This chain connects TRBV7-9 to TRBJ2-5; 7 nucleotides agree with TRBD2. V shed 4 bases, J shed 1 base, and the junction held 9 bases outside the gene matches. Per germline, CDR1 SEHNR and CDR2 FQNEAQ (reference sequence). The CDR3 loop spans 16 amino acids. The variable domain in full, completed from reference TRBV7-9 and TRBJ2-5, reads DTGVSQNPRHKITKRGQNVTFRCDPISEHNRLYWYRQTLGQGPEFLTYFQNEAQLEKSRLLSDRFSAERPKGSFSTLEIQRTEQGDSAMYLCASSSNRGGSQETQYFGPGTRLLVL.

The V and J genes are TRBV13 and TRBJ2-3; 7 bases map to TRBD1. The CDR3 is 17 residues long. CDR1 and CDR2 (germline): PRHDT, FYEKMQ (reference sequence). V lost 4 bases, J lost 0 bases, and 10 bases stayed unmatched. CDR3 region: CASSSLYEQGSTDTQYF. As DNA, the CDR3 is TGTGCCAGCAGCTCCCTGTATGAACAGGGGAGCACAGATACGCAGTATTTT.

The chain couples TRBV27 to TRBJ2-1; perhaps TRBD1 as D (5 bases). CDR3 length: 14 residues. The V gene's germline CDR1 is MNHEY and CDR2 SMNVEV (reference sequence). V lost 1 base, J lost 7 bases, and 11 bases lay in between. This chain's CDR3 is CASSLWGTGNEQFF. CDR3 nucleotide sequence: TGTGCCAGCAGTTTATGGGGAACAGGAAATGAGCAGTTCTTC.